A single sample gave rise to the 24 T cell receptor beta chains below, sequenced in a study of PD-1 blockade in classical Hodgkin lymphoma. Libraries were prepared by immunoSEQ multiplex PCR; TCRdb keeps only in-frame clonotypes and omits some of them. The profile shows roughly 34,000 clones, around 94% of them singletons. Time point reported: newly diagnosed, previously untreated cHL patient sample. The sequenced sample consisted of peripheral blood mononuclear cells (PBMCs). The receptors here all came from a human donor with classical Hodgkin lymphoma.

The chain carries TRBV28 and TRBJ2-5; D is undetermined. V lost 3 bases and J lost 4, with 3 bases in between. CDR1 is MDHEN, CDR2 SYDVKM, per germline. The CDR3 sequence is 11 residues long. Here the CDR3 DNA reads TGTGCCAGCAGTTTTAGAGAGACCCAGTACTTC. Protein sequence: CASSFRETQYF.

V and J are TRBV6-5 and TRBJ2-1; 7 nucleotides line up with TRBD2. Per germline, CDR1 MNHEY and CDR2 SVGAGI. This CDR3 comprises 15 residues. The V segment lost 8 bases and the J segment 0 bases; nucleotides outside the gene matches: 7. Here the CDR3 DNA reads TGTGCCAGCGGGGCGGGAGCAACCTCCTACAATGAGCAGTTCTTC. Amino acids: CASGAGATSYNEQFF.

The chain uses TRBV29-1 and TRBJ2-2; 8 positions agree with TRBD2. V lost 6 bases and J lost 4; bases outside the gene matches: 7. Germline assignment: CDR1 SQVTM and CDR2 ANQGSEA. The length of the CDR3 is 14 residues. For the CDR3, the DNA is TGCAGCGTAATAGCGGGGCCAATCACCGGGGAGCTGTTTTTT. This encodes CSVIAGPITGELFF.

The chain employs TRBV7-9 and TRBJ1-1; no firm D call. This CDR3 is 14 amino acids long. The germline V and J ends were trimmed by 4 bases and 5 bases, with 14 bases remaining between them. The germline CDR1 and CDR2 sequences are SEHNR and FQNEAQ (reference sequence). For the CDR3, the DNA is TGTGCCAGCAGCTCGCACGTTTTCGGGACTGAAGCTTTCTTT. This gives the protein CASSSHVFGTEAFF. Variable domain in full (rest from reference TRBV7-9 and TRBJ1-1): DTGVSQNPRHKITKRGQNVTFRCDPISEHNRLYWYRQTLGQGPEFLTYFQNEAQLEKSRLLSDRFSAERPKGSFSTLEIQRTEQGDSAMYLCASSSHVFGTEAFFGQGTRLTVV.

The chain recombines TRBV6-1 with TRBJ2-3; no reliable D call. This CDR3 contains 13 residues. The V end was cut by 8 bases, the J end by 0 bases, with 9 bases between. The germline V gene encodes CDR1 MNHNS and CDR2 SASEGT. The CDR3 sequence is CASGLKSTDTQYF. The CDR3 coding sequence is TGTGCCAGCGGTCTTAAAAGCACAGATACGCAGTATTTT.

V usage is TRBV15 and J usage is TRBJ2-7; D unresolved. This CDR3 region has 14 residues. The ends were cut back, 0 bases at V and 2 bases at J, with 8 bases in the middle. Per germline, CDR1 LNHNV and CDR2 YYDKDF (reference sequence). The chain's CDR3 is CATSRDASAYEQYF. In DNA form, the CDR3 reads TGTGCCACCAGCAGAGATGCATCGGCCTACGAGCAGTACTTC.

The chain uses TRBV5-1 and TRBJ1-3; D remains ambiguous. Looked up from germline, CDR1 is SGHRS and CDR2 is YFSETQ. Trimming cost V 3 bases and J 1 base, with 8 bases left between them. This CDR3 region has 14 residues. CDR3 protein: CASSSGSSGNTIYF. CDR3 nucleotide sequence: TGCGCCAGCAGCTCCGGGTCATCTGGAAACACCATATATTTT.

The chain recombines TRBV19 with TRBJ1-1; D gene uncertain. This CDR3 comprises 12 residues. The germline CDR1 and CDR2 sequences are LNHDA and SQIVND (reference sequence). Trimming cost V 5 bases and J 4 bases, with 8 bases left between them. CDR3: CASSDRSTEAFF. DNA for the CDR3: TGTGCCAGTAGTGATAGGAGCACTGAAGCTTTCTTT.

The V gene is TRBV7-2, the J gene TRBJ1-2; D gene uncertain. The CDR3 loop spans 14 amino acids. V lost 2 bases, J lost 2 bases, and 9 bases lay in between. The germline gives CDR1 SGHTA, CDR2 FQGNSA. The CDR3 reads CASSLIHPNYGYTF. CDR3 DNA: TGTGCCAGCAGCTTAATACACCCGAACTATGGCTACACCTTC.

V usage is TRBV28 and J usage is TRBJ1-1; TRBD1 matches 12 bases. The V gene's germline CDR1 is MDHEN and CDR2 SYDVKM. CDR3 length: 13 amino acids. Trimming removed 5 bases from V and 12 bases from J; junction bases left unmatched: 7. In nucleotides, the CDR3 is TGTGCCAGCAGTACGGGACAGGGGGCTTCAACTTTCTTT. It translates to CASSTGQGASTFF.

V gene TRBV19 combines with J gene TRBJ1-2; D call uncertain. This CDR3 is built from 13 residues. Trimming shortened V by 1 base and J by 2 bases, and 5 bases separated the two germline ends. Germline CDR1 is LNHDA and CDR2 is SQIVND (reference sequence). The CDR3 loop reads CASSIAGNYGYTF. CDR3 sequence (DNA): TGTGCCAGTAGTATAGCGGGGAACTATGGCTACACCTTC.

The rearrangement uses TRBV10-3 and TRBJ1-3; no reliable D call. Trimming removed 4 bases from V and 4 bases from J, with 5 bases in between. Germline lookup yields CDR1 ENHRY and CDR2 SYGVKD. This CDR3 spans 12 amino acids. CDR3: CAISVEGNTIYF. The DNA of the CDR3 is TGTGCCATCAGTGTGGAGGGAAACACCATATATTTT.

Worth noting for this clone: The junction shows a germline mismatch at one end, possibly a read error. This rearrangement joins TRBV5-5 to TRBJ2-7; possible D gene TRBD2, 5 bases. CDR1 and CDR2 from the germline V gene are SGHKS and YYEKEE (reference sequence). The CDR3 spans 14 residues. Written as DNA, the CDR3 is TGTGCCAGCAGCTTAGAGGGCATTTCCGGGCCTCACGACTTC. Translating gives CASSLEGISGPHDF. Using reference TRBV5-5 and TRBJ2-7 for the parts outside the CDR3, the full variable domain is DAGVTQSPTHLIKTRGQQVTLRCSPISGHKSVSWYQQVLGQGPQFIFQYYEKEERGRGNFPDRFSARQFPNYSSELNVNALLLGDSALYLCASSLEGISGPHDFGPGTRLTVT.

The chain employs TRBV14 and TRBJ1-4; D uncertain. Germline loops: CDR1 SGHDN, CDR2 FVKESK. There are 16 residues in the CDR3. V shed 0 bases and J shed 0 bases, with 8 bases lying between them. Written as DNA, the CDR3 is TGTGCCAGCAGCCAAGATATGGGTCCAACTAATGAAAAACTGTTTTTT. Its protein product is CASSQDMGPTNEKLFF.

The chain couples TRBV19 to TRBJ2-7; 7 bases align to TRBD1. The CDR3 extends over 14 amino acids. Germline loops: CDR1 LNHDA, CDR2 SQIVND (reference sequence). The J segment lost 6 bases and the V segment lost 5 bases, leaving 10 bases of the junction unmatched. The CDR3 coding sequence is TGTGCCAGTAGTCCATACAGGGGAGAGGGCGAGCAGTACTTC. This sequence encodes CASSPYRGEGEQYF. Variable domain in full (rest from reference TRBV19 and TRBJ2-7): DGGITQSPKYLFRKEGQNVTLSCEQNLNHDAMYWYRQDPGQGLRLIYYSQIVNDFQKGDIAEGYSVSREKKESFPLTVTSAQKNPTAFYLCASSPYRGEGEQYFGPGTRLTVT.

This rearrangement joins TRBV4-1 to TRBJ2-5; TRBD1 aligns across 7 bases. With V trimmed by 0 bases and J by 4 bases, 8 bases remained unmatched. This CDR3 contains 16 residues. Germline V CDR1 and CDR2: MGHRA, YSYEKL. The CDR3 DNA follows: TGCGCCAGCAGCCAAGACGGACAGGTCCGCGGAGAGACCCAGTACTTC. Encoded protein: CASSQDGQVRGETQYF.

The chain is built from TRBV5-5 and TRBJ1-1; 10 positions match TRBD1. V trimming: 4 bases; J trimming: 3 bases; junction bases outside the gene matches: 3. The length of the CDR3 is 14 residues. Germline values: CDR1 SGHKS, CDR2 YYEKEE (reference sequence). The CDR3 nucleotides read TGTGCCAGCAGCCGGACAGGGGGAGACACTGAAGCTTTCTTT. Translation gives CASSRTGGDTEAFF.

The V gene is TRBV6-4, the J gene TRBJ2-3; 9 bases are shared with TRBD2. V shed 3 bases and J 4 bases; nucleotides not matched to a gene: 2. CDR3 size: 14 residues. Germline-derived CDR1 and CDR2 are MRHNA and SNTAGT. CDR3 region: CASSEREGPDTQYF. As DNA, the CDR3 is TGTGCCAGCAGTGAGCGGGAGGGCCCAGATACGCAGTATTTT.

J is TRBJ2-3 and V is TRBV12-5; TRBD2 agrees at 10 bases. The V segment lost 3 bases and the J segment 3 bases; nucleotides outside the gene matches: 3. CDR3 length: 15 residues. From germline, CDR1 is LGHNT and CDR2 FRNRAP. CDR3 bases: TGTGCTAGTGGTTTAGGACTAGCGGAAACAGATACGCAGTATTTT. This sequence encodes CASGLGLAETDTQYF.

This chain connects TRBV5-4 to TRBJ1-2; the match to TRBD1 covers 8 bases. CDR1 and CDR2 (germline): SGHNT, YYREEE (reference sequence). This CDR3 region has 16 residues. V shed 4 bases and J 8 bases; nucleotides not matched to a gene: 16. CDR3 amino acids: CASSRAGQDVTGGYTF. The CDR3, as DNA: TGTGCCAGCAGCCGGGCGGGACAGGACGTCACGGGGGGCTACACCTTC. Full variable domain (rest looked up from reference TRBV5-4 and TRBJ1-2): ETGVTQSPTHLIKTRGQQVTLRCSSQSGHNTVSWYQQALGQGPQFIFQYYREEENGRGNFPPRFSGLQFPNYSSELNVNALELDDSALYLCASSRAGQDVTGGYTFGSGTRLTVV.

The rearrangement links TRBV7-9 to TRBJ2-3; tentatively, D is TRBD1 (6 bases). The germline V and J ends were trimmed by 4 bases and 2 bases, with 16 bases remaining between them. The V gene's germline CDR1 is SEHNR and CDR2 FQNEAQ (reference sequence). The CDR3 sequence is 16 residues long. The CDR3 loop is CASSYPAAGDTDTQYF. CDR3 in DNA: TGTGCCAGCAGCTACCCCGCCGCAGGGGACACAGATACGCAGTATTTT.

The chain recombines TRBV4-3 with TRBJ1-5, with D possibly being TRBD1 (5 bases). Germline CDR1 reads LGHNA; CDR2 reads YSLEER. The CDR3 sequence is 16 residues long. V lost 0 bases and J 7 bases, leaving 16 bases between the germline ends. CDR3 amino acids: CASSQDHGVRDQPQHF. Written as DNA, the CDR3 is TGCGCCAGCAGCCAAGATCACGGGGTGAGGGACCAGCCCCAGCATTTT.

This chain links TRBV30 with TRBJ2-3, with D hard to call. Trimming left V 1 base short and J 1 base short, with 6 bases between. Per germline, CDR1 GTSNPN and CDR2 SVGIG (reference sequence). The CDR3 covers 13 residues. CDR3 sequence reads: CAWSDLGTDTQYF. Here the CDR3 DNA reads TGTGCCTGGAGTGACCTTGGCACAGATACGCAGTATTTT.

This chain joins TRBV5-6 and TRBJ1-2, with D perhaps matching TRBD1 (6 bases). CDR1 and CDR2 (germline): SGHDT, YYEEEE. V dropped 5 bases and J dropped 4 bases, with 9 bases sitting between them. The CDR3 loop spans 12 amino acids. The CDR3 nucleotides read TGTGCCAGCAGTGACAGGTTCTATGGCTACACCTTC. Its protein is CASSDRFYGYTF.